This is a list of T cell receptor beta chains from one sample in a study of blood T cell repertoires in COVID-19. The table came from immunoSEQ multiplex PCR; TCRdb's copy has only in-frame clones and leaves some out. The top ten hold more than 3.5% of the sample, which has about 140,000 clones, approximately 83% seen once. The specimen sequenced was peripheral blood. These receptors were taken from an older woman with acute or convalescent COVID-19. Both conserved end residues are part of each CDR3. The D gene is left open where the match is weak. The size field is filled for only some rows; it gives once, few, many or a size class.

TRBV14	.	TRBJ2-5	.	TGTGCCAGCAGCCAAGCTAACAGTTTCTGGTTGACCCAGTACTTC	CASSQANSFWLTQYF
TRBV4-1	TRBD1	TRBJ1-2	.	TGCGCCAGCAGCCTGCTTAATACAGGGGCTGGCTACACCTTC	CASSLLNTGAGYTF
TRBV5-1	TRBD2	TRBJ2-1	.	TGCGCCAGCAGCTTGGCGACTAGCGGACACGCCTTGGATGAGCAGTTCTTC	CASSLATSGHALDEQFF
TRBV29-1	.	TRBJ1-1	few	TGCAGCGTTGTAGTCCAGCTAGAGAACACTGAAGCTTTCTTT	CSVVVQLENTEAFF
TRBV28	.	TRBJ2-2	.	TGTGCCAGCAGCTACGGGTTGGACAGGAACACCGGGGAGCTGTTTTTT	CASSYGLDRNTGELFF
TRBV28	.	TRBJ2-3	.	TGTGCCAGCAGTTTAATCCCAATAGGGGCTTCTAGCACAGATACGCAGTATTTT	CASSLIPIGASSTDTQYF
TRBV7-3	TRBD1	TRBJ1-4	once	TGTGCCAGCAGCCGGACAGGGGGGAAAAATGAAAAACTGTTTTTT	CASSRTGGKNEKLFF
TRBV6-5	TRBD1	TRBJ2-7	.	TGTGCCAGCAGACCTCCGGGACAGGGGAGCGAGCAGTACTTC	CASRPPGQGSEQYF
TRBV6-6	TRBD1	TRBJ1-6	.	TGTGCCAGCAGACCAGACAGGGCTACCTATAATTCACCCCTCCACTTT	CASRPDRATYNSPLHF
TRBV19	.	TRBJ1-5	once	TGTGCCAGTACCCTGTGGGCCCAGGCCAATCAGCCCCAGCATTTT	CASTLWAQANQPQHF
TRBV19	TRBD1	TRBJ2-7	once	TGTGCCAGTAGTATCGACGGGACAGGGTACTACGAGCAGTACTTC	CASSIDGTGYYEQYF
TRBV5-6	TRBD2	TRBJ2-2	few	TGTGCCAGCAGCTTGGACCGGGAGGGCCTTGTCGGGGAGCTGTTTTTT	CASSLDREGLVGELFF
TRBV14	.	TRBJ2-1	.	TGTGCCAGCAGCCTCACGTGGGGAGAATCGTACAATGAGCAGTTCTTC	CASSLTWGESYNEQFF
TRBV11-2	TRBD1	TRBJ2-2	.	TGTGCCAGCAGCTTTACGACAGGGGGAAACGGGGAGCTGTTTTTT	CASSFTTGGNGELFF
TRBV28	.	TRBJ1-1	.	TGTGCCAGCAGTCGCCGGGCACGGGACACCGAAGCTTTCTTT	CASSRRARDTEAFF
TRBV5-1	TRBD1	TRBJ2-7	.	TGCGCCAGCAGCGAAACGCCGGGACAGGGGGCATATAGCTACTACGAGCAGTACTTC	CASSETPGQGAYSYYEQYF
TRBV2	.	TRBJ1-5	.	TGTGCCAGCAGGTACAGGGTTGGAAGCAATCAGCCCCAGCATTTT	CASRYRVGSNQPQHF
TRBV7-2	.	TRBJ2-6	.	TGTGCCAGCAGCTCTCACTTATCTGGGGCCAACGTCCTGACTTTC	CASSSHLSGANVLTF
TRBV11-2	TRBD2	TRBJ2-1	.	TGTGCCAGCAGCTTAGGGACGGGACTAGCGGGCCCTGAGCAGTTCTTC	CASSLGTGLAGPEQFF
TRBV13	TRBD1	TRBJ1-2	once	TGTGCCAGCAGCTCCACAGGGGAACATGGCTACACCTTC	CASSSTGEHGYTF
TRBV6-6	TRBD2	TRBJ2-3	once	TGTGCCAGCAGCTCCGGTAGCGGGAGGATTACAGATACGCAGTATTTT	CASSSGSGRITDTQYF
TRBV18	.	TRBJ1-2	.	TGTGCCAGCTCACCACCGGGGGGGAATGGCTACACCTTC	CASSPPGGNGYTF
TRBV9	TRBD1	TRBJ2-7	.	TGTGCCAGCAGTTACCCCCGGGACAGGCCCTACGAGCAGTACTTC	CASSYPRDRPYEQYF